The 17 T cell receptor beta chains presented below share a single source sample, sequenced in a study of response to subunit inactivated influenza vaccine. TCRdb re-called the RT-PCR reads with MiXCR, one entry per CDR3 protein. Among hundreds of thousands of distinct CDR3 sequences listed, approximately 11% were seen once. The sample was also linked to a second study, of T cells expressing NK-cell markers. This second study says: Production of TCR beta cDNA relied on 5'RACE template switching with UMIs.

The sequencing used PBMCs from blood, collected on the day of vaccination. Receptors were obtained from a man between 45 and 60 years old who received an inactivated influenza vaccine.

Only a few counts were recorded for this clonotype. The V call is TRBV27, the J call TRBJ2-3, with a possible D match to TRBD2 (6 bases). Germline CDR1 and CDR2: MNHEY and SMNVEV (reference sequence). V was trimmed by 4 bases and J by 4 bases, leaving 18 bases between them. The CDR3 totals 16 residues. The CDR3 nucleotides read TGTGCCAGCAGTTCTATCCGTCACGGGGGTGCAGATACGCAGTATTTT. This encodes CASSSIRHGGADTQYF.

The chain has TRBV14 and TRBJ2-7; 8 bases fit TRBD1. CDR1 SGHDN and CDR2 FVKESK come from the germline V gene. V trimming: 6 bases; J trimming: 0 bases; junction bases outside the gene matches: 10. The length of the CDR3 is 16 residues. The chain's CDR3 is CASSIQGASTSYEQYF. The CDR3 DNA reads TGTGCCAGCAGTATTCAGGGGGCGAGCACCTCCTACGAGCAGTACTTC.

This clonotype was observed a handful of times. This chain uses TRBV4-3 with TRBJ1-2; tentative D call: TRBD1 (5 bases). The V gene's germline CDR1 is LGHNA and CDR2 YSLEER. Trimming pared 1 base from V and 0 bases from J, leaving 12 bases between. This CDR3 is built from 16 residues. In nucleotides, the CDR3 is TGCGCCAGCAGCCAAGCCTGGACACGGACTAACTATGGCTACACCTTC. It is translated as CASSQAWTRTNYGYTF.

This clonotype turned up a few times. The V gene is TRBV7-6, the J gene TRBJ1-6, with D uncertain. Looked up from germline, CDR1 is SGHVS and CDR2 is FNYEAQ. The V gene lost 4 bases and the J gene lost 3 bases, with 4 bases spanning the gap. The CDR3 extends over 13 amino acids. Here the CDR3 reads CASSSNYNSPLHF. The CDR3 DNA follows: TGTGCCAGCAGCTCTAACTATAATTCACCCCTCCACTTT.

This clonotype has just a few counts. The junction departs from germline at one end; a sequencing error may be responsible. The chain uses TRBV12-3 or TRBV12-4 and TRBJ1-1; D is unresolved. This CDR3 is built from 14 residues. CDR3 residues: CASSLETSNTEASF. CDR3 in DNA: TGTGCCAGCAGTTTAGAAACAAGTAACACTGAAGCTTCCTTT.

V gene TRBV7-2 combines with J gene TRBJ2-2, with 9 bases that match TRBD2. V was pared by 5 bases and J by 6 bases, with 7 bases of the junction left unmatched. This CDR3 spans 15 amino acids. Germline V gene data show CDR1 as SGHTA and CDR2 as FQGNSA. Written as DNA, the CDR3 is TGTGCCAGCAGCCCACGGGTAGCGGGAGCCGGGGAGCTGTTTTTT. This encodes CASSPRVAGAGELFF.

This clonotype was observed a handful of times. CDR3 sequence reads: CASSQDIRLSNQPQHF. The CDR3 bases are TGTGCCAGCAGCCAAGACATTAGACTTAGCAATCAGCCCCAGCATTTT. The chain combines TRBV4-2 with TRBJ1-5; no definite D call. V dropped 0 bases and J dropped 0 bases, with 9 bases sitting between them. Germline V gene data show CDR1 as LGHNA and CDR2 as YNFKEQ. This CDR3 has 16 residues.

This clonotype was picked up a small number of times. V and J are TRBV12-3 or TRBV12-4 and TRBJ2-3, with D tentatively TRBD2 (6 bases). V was cut by 3 bases and J by 2 bases, with 18 bases left in between. This CDR3 has 17 amino acids. In DNA form, the CDR3 reads TGTGCCAGCAGTTTGATGGGGCATTCGCGGGACACAGATACGCAGTATTTT. This codes for CASSLMGHSRDTDTQYF.

There are a few counts of this clonotype. The gene calls are TRBV6-1 and TRBJ2-7; TRBD1 aligns across 9 bases. This CDR3 region has 15 residues. Germline V lookup: CDR1 MNHNS, CDR2 SASEGT. V gave up 4 bases and J gave up 3 bases; unmatched junction bases: 7. CDR3 bases: TGTGCCAGCAGTGGGTCCGGGACAGGGAGCTACGAGCAGTACTTC. As protein: CASSGSGTGSYEQYF.

V gene TRBV30 combines with J gene TRBJ2-3, with D tentatively TRBD1 or TRBD2 (6 bases each). The germline V and J ends were trimmed by 0 bases and 4 bases, with 14 bases remaining between them. This CDR3 contains 15 residues. CDR1 and CDR2 from the germline V gene are GTSNPN and SVGIG (reference sequence). The CDR3 DNA reads TGTGCCTGGAGTGTAGTAACCGGGGGCCCAGATACGCAGTATTTT. Translated, it gives CAWSVVTGGPDTQYF.

This rearrangement joins TRBV5-1 to TRBJ2-1; TRBD1 agrees at 7 bases. The J segment lost 1 base and the V segment lost 3 bases, leaving 7 bases of the junction unmatched. CDR3 size: 16 residues. CDR1 and CDR2 from the germline V gene are SGHRS and YFSETQ. CDR3 in DNA: TGCGCCAGCAGCTCTTCCGGGACAGTATCCTACAATGAGCAGTTCTTC. This codes for CASSSSGTVSYNEQFF.

This clonotype was picked up many times. The CDR3 DNA reads as TGTGCCAGCAGTGAGGGACAGGGGCTTCAAGAGACCCAGTACTTC. Amino acid sequence: CASSEGQGLQETQYF. The gene calls are TRBV25-1 and TRBJ2-5; the match to TRBD1 covers 10 bases. Trimming cost V 3 bases and J 2 bases; bases outside gene matches: 3. The germline V gene has CDR1 MGHDK and CDR2 SYGVNS. CDR3 length equals 15 residues.

There are a few counts of this clonotype. This chain connects TRBV7-8 to TRBJ1-5; the D gene is possibly TRBD1 (5 bases). The germline V gene has CDR1 SGHVS and CDR2 FQNEAQ. The CDR3 runs to 17 residues. Trimming cost V 7 bases and J 4 bases, with 23 bases left between them. CDR3 amino acids: CASKREIGAWGNQPQHF. In nucleotides, the CDR3 is TGTGCCAGCAAACGCGAGATCGGGGCATGGGGAAATCAGCCCCAGCATTTT.

This clonotype came up a few times. The V and J genes are TRBV3-1 and TRBJ2-7, with TRBD2 as a possible D gene (6 bases). Germline V gives CDR1 LGHDT, CDR2 YNNKEL (reference sequence). The CDR3 is made up of 14 amino acids. Trimming stripped 5 bases from V and 2 bases from J, with 13 bases between. The CDR3 nucleotides read TGTGCCAGCAGCTTTAGCGGCGCTACCTACGAGCAGTACTTC. Protein sequence: CASSFSGATYEQYF.

This chain links TRBV12-3 or TRBV12-4 with TRBJ1-6; 7 nucleotides line up with TRBD1. The CDR3 consists of 14 residues. V trimming: 0 bases; J trimming: 10 bases; junction bases outside the gene matches: 3. This CDR3 reads CASSLATGESPLHF. The CDR3 coding sequence is TGTGCCAGCAGTTTAGCTACAGGGGAATCACCCCTCCACTTT.

This clonotype was detected only a few times. The rearrangement joins TRBV10-3 to TRBJ1-6; 10 positions agree with TRBD1. Germline values: CDR1 ENHRY, CDR2 SYGVKD. V trimming: 5 bases; J trimming: 14 bases; junction bases outside the gene matches: 3. CDR3 length: 12 amino acids. The CDR3 DNA reads TGTGCCATCAGTTCCGGGACAGGGGCCCTCCACTTT. Amino acid sequence: CAISSGTGALHF.

V usage is TRBV7-6 and J usage is TRBJ2-1; 9 bases align to TRBD2. From germline, CDR1 is SGHVS and CDR2 FNYEAQ. This CDR3 comprises 18 residues. With 0 bases clipped from V and 0 bases from J, the junction kept 6 bases outside the gene matches. The CDR3: CASSLARVAGASYNEQFF. DNA of the CDR3: TGTGCCAGCAGCTTAGCGAGGGTAGCGGGGGCCTCCTACAATGAGCAGTTCTTC.